This TCR beta chain emerged from a study of T cell responses to AZD1222 COVID-19 vaccine. Points from the study as a whole: There were mostly white British donors and more females than males, and clonal diversity was possibly underestimated.

TCRdb's copy holds only in-frame clones and misses some; the assay was immunoSEQ multiplex PCR. This sample has roughly 150,000 clones; approximately 91% occur once, and the top ten carry approximately 7.2%. As concerns this clone: Its antigen is still unknown.

The germline V and J ends were trimmed by 4 bases and 4 bases, with 13 bases remaining between them. Germline CDR1 LGHDT, CDR2 YNNKEL (reference sequence). This CDR3 region has 14 residues. This receptor was obtained from an adult who had recovered from COVID-19. This rearrangement joins TRBV3-1 (or the pseudogene TRBV3-2) to TRBJ1-1; D ambiguous. Sequences were derived from peripheral blood, sampled after recovery from COVID-19. The CDR3: CASSPTRSLTEAFF. The CDR3 DNA follows: TGTGCCAGCAGCCCAACACGGTCGCTCACTGAAGCTTTCTTT.